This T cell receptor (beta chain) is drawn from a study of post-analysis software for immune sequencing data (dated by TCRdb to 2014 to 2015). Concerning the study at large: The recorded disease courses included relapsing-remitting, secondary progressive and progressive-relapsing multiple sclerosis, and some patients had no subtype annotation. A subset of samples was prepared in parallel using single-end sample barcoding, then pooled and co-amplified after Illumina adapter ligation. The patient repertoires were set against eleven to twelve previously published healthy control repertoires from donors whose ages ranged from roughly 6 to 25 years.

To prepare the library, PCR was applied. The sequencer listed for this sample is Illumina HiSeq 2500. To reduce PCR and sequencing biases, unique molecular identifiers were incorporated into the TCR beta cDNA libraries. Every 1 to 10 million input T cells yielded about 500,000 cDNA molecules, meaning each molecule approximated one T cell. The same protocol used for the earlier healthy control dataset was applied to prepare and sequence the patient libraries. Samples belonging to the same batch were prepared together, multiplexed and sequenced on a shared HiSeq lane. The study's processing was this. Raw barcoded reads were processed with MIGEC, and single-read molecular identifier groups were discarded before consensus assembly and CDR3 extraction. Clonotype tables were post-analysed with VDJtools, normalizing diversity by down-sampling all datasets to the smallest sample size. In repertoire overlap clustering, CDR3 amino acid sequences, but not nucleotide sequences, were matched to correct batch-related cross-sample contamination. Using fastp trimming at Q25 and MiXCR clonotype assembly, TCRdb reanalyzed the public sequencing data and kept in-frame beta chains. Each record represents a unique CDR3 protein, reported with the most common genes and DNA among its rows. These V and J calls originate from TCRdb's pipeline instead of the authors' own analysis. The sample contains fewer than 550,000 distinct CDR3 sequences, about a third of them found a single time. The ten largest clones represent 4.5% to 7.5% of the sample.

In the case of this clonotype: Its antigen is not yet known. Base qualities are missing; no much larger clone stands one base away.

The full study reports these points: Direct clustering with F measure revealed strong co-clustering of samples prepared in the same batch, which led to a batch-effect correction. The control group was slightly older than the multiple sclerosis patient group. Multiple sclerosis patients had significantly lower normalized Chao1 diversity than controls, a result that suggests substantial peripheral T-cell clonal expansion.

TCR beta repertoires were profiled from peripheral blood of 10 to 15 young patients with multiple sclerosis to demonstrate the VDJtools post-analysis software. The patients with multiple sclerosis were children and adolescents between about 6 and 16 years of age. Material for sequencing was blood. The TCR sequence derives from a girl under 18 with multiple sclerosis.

The sequence in DNA is TGTGCCAGCAGTGAGGAGGTGACTAGCGGGGGGAATGAGCAGTTCTTC. It codes for CASSEEVTSGGNEQFF. The chain joins TRBV6-1 to TRBJ2-1; TRBD2 agrees with 13 junctional bases. At the junction V is shortened by 3 bases and J by 7 bases; bases outside the gene matches: 6. CDR3 length: 16 amino acids, cysteine to phenylalanine. Only the CDR3 DNA stays, 48 bases, in frame from base 1. From a lookup of the germline V gene, CDR1 and CDR2 are MNHNS and SASEGT.